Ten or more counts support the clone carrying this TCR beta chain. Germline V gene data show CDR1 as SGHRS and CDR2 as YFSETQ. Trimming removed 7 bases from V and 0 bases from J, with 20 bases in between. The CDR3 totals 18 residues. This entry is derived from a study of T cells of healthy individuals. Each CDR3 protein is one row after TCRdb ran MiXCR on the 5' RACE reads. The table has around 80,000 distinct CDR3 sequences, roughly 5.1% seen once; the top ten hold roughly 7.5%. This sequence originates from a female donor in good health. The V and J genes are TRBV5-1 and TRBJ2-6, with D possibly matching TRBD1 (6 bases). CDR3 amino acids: CASSLMQGIGSGANVLTF. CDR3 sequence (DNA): TGCGCCAGCTCCTTAATGCAGGGGATAGGCTCTGGGGCCAACGTCCTGACTTTC.